This TCR beta chain was sequenced in a study of beta chain features in type 1 diabetes. Study at large: Sorted cells examined across all samples numbered roughly 99,000,000.

Germline V gives CDR1 MNHEY, CDR2 SVGAGI. The CDR3 runs 15 residues. V lost 6 bases and J lost 5; bases outside the gene matches: 5. Reverse transcription of all isolated RNA meant that expressed TCRB transcripts were sequenced. Profiling relied on immunoSEQ multiplex PCR, and the TCRdb table lists in-frame clones only, not all of them. The sample lists roughly 230,000 clones; 7.5% to 10% were seen once. General study findings and limits: The study found that naive, central memory and Treg TCRB repertoires appeared more similar in patients than in healthy donors.

As to this clone: What it recognizes is unknown.

In total, each donor contributed a single heparinised blood draw that averaged approximately 120 mL. The chain recombines TRBV6-5 with TRBJ2-1; TRBD2 agrees at 12 bases. The receptor comes from a woman under 30 in good health. The material sequenced was naive CD4+ T cells from blood. CDR3: CASSPRLAGDNEQFF. The CDR3 nucleotides read TGTGCCAGCAGCCCCAGACTAGCGGGAGACAATGAGCAGTTCTTC.